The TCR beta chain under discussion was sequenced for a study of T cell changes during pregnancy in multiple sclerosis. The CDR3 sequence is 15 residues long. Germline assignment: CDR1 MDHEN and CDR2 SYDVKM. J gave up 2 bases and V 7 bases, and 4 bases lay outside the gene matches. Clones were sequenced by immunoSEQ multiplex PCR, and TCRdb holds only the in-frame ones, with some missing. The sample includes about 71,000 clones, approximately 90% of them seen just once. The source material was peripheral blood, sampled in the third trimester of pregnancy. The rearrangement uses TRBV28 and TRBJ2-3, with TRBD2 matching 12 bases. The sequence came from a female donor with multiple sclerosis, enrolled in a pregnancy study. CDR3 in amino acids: CASKTSGGHTDTQYF. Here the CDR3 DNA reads TGTGCCAGCAAGACTAGCGGGGGCCACACAGATACGCAGTATTTT.